Listed below are T cell receptor beta chains from one sample, sequenced in a study of blood T cell repertoires in COVID-19. Assay used: immunoSEQ multiplex PCR; TCRdb lists only in-frame clones, some missing. The table has approximately 250,000 clones, 88% seen once. The sample was PBMCs or T cells enriched from blood (not recorded which). Receptors originate from a woman aged 35 to 49 with acute COVID-19. Both conserved end residues are part of each CDR3. The D gene is left open where the match is weak. Some rows have no size entry. The others give once, few or many, or a class for an expanded clone.

-	TRBJ1-1	-	TRBV16	CASSQGSLGTEAFF	TGTGCCAGCAGCCAAGGGAGCCTTGGGACTGAAGCTTTCTTT
-	TRBJ1-2	-	TRBV27	CASSFRGLNGYTF	TGTGCCAGCAGTTTTCGAGGCTTAAATGGCTACACCTTC
-	TRBJ2-3	-	TRBV6-5	CASRRGFKDTQYF	TGTGCCAGCAGGCGAGGGTTTAAGGATACGCAGTATTTT
-	TRBJ1-4	-	TRBV7-2	CASSPDRLATNEKLFF	TGTGCCAGCAGCCCCGACAGGCTTGCAACTAATGAAAAACTGTTTTTT
-	TRBJ1-2	-	TRBV7-8	CASSLLEGYNGYTF	TGTGCCAGCAGCTTACTAGAGGGTTATAATGGCTACACCTTC
TRBD2	TRBJ2-1	-	TRBV5-5	CASSLASGIYNEQFF	TGTGCCAGCAGCTTAGCCAGCGGGATTTACAATGAGCAGTTCTTC
TRBD2	TRBJ2-5	-	TRBV5-4	CASSVLAGAETQYF	TGTGCCAGCAGCGTTTTAGCGGGAGCTGAGACCCAGTACTTC
-	TRBJ1-1	-	TRBV5-1	CASSLKTPNTEAFF	TGCGCCAGCAGCTTGAAGACACCGAACACTGAAGCTTTCTTT
-	TRBJ2-5	-	TRBV30	CAWSVGSRRETQYF	TGTGCCTGGAGTGTAGGTTCCCGGAGGGAGACCCAGTACTTC
-	TRBJ2-1	-	TRBV7-2	CASSPLSNEQFF	TGTGCCAGCAGCCCCCTCTCCAATGAGCAGTTCTTC
-	TRBJ1-2	few	TRBV11-2	CASSLETGGNYGYTF	TGTGCCAGCAGCTTAGAAACGGGGGGCAACTATGGCTACACCTTC
-	TRBJ1-1	-	TRBV30	CAWRMQGLTEAFF	TGTGCCTGGAGGATGCAGGGCCTCACTGAAGCTTTCTTT
-	TRBJ1-4	-	TRBV5-4	CASSSGGQFREKLFF	TGTGCCAGCAGCTCTGGAGGCCAGTTTCGCGAAAAACTGTTTTTT
-	TRBJ2-1	once	TRBV30	CAYGSSVSEQFF	TGTGCTTACGGGTCTTCCGTGAGTGAGCAGTTCTTC
TRBD1	TRBJ1-6	-	TRBV27	CASSLQGASTPLHF	TGTGCCAGCAGCCTCCAGGGGGCTAGTACACCCCTCCACTTT
-	TRBJ1-1	-	TRBV30	CAWILEAEAFF	TGTGCCTGGATCCTGGAAGCGGAAGCTTTCTTT
TRBD1	TRBJ1-5	-	TRBV6-5	CASSTDRTLQPQHF	TGTGCCAGCAGTACGGACAGGACTCTTCAGCCCCAGCATTTT
TRBD2	TRBJ2-1	once	TRBV24-1	CATSDNLAGGSRQFF	TGTGCCACCAGTGACAACCTAGCGGGAGGCTCTAGGCAGTTCTTC
TRBD1	TRBJ2-1	-	TRBV29-1	CSATGALNEQFF	TGCAGCGCGACAGGGGCCCTCAATGAGCAGTTCTTC
TRBD1	TRBJ1-5	-	TRBV9	CASSAGGGQPQHF	TGTGCCAGCAGCGCAGGGGGCGGTCAGCCCCAGCATTTT
TRBD2	TRBJ2-3	-	TRBV18	CASSPMNAGGGTDTQYF	TGTGCCAGCTCACCAATGAACGCGGGAGGGGGCACAGATACGCAGTATTTT
TRBD1	TRBJ1-2	-	TRBV4-3	CASSGRQGPNYGYTF	TGCGCCAGCAGCGGTAGACAGGGGCCAAACTATGGCTACACCTTC
-	TRBJ2-3	-	TRBV21-1	CASSKRPGTSHHTDTQYF	TGTGCCAGCAGCAAGCGCCCAGGGACTAGCCATCACACAGATACGCAGTATTTT
-	TRBJ1-2	-	TRBV6-2/TRBV6-3	CASTYYQGRGYTF	TGTGCCAGCACTTATTACCAGGGTCGTGGCTACACCTTC
-	TRBJ2-7	-	TRBV6-5	CASSYGDRSITYEQYF	TGTGCCAGCAGTTACGGCGACAGATCCATTACCTACGAGCAGTACTTC
TRBD1	TRBJ1-1	-	TRBV18	CASSPFDRATFEAFF	TGTGCCAGCTCACCTTTCGACAGGGCAACATTTGAAGCTTTCTTT
TRBD1	TRBJ1-1	once	TRBV29-1	CSVLPTGGRAEAFF	TGCAGCGTCCTACCGACAGGGGGGAGGGCTGAAGCTTTCTTT
TRBD2	TRBJ2-2	-	TRBV11-2	CAGQGLAGTGELFF	TGTGCCGGCCAAGGGCTAGCGGGAACCGGGGAGCTGTTTTTT
-	TRBJ1-4	-	TRBV5-6	CASSARYTTNEKLFF	TGTGCCAGCAGCGCCCGTTACACAACTAATGAAAAACTGTTTTTT
TRBD1	TRBJ2-2	-	TRBV30	CAWSRGQSTGELFF	TGTGCCTGGAGTAGGGGGCAGTCGACCGGGGAGCTGTTTTTT
-	TRBJ1-1	-	TRBV7-9	CASSLAPGTEAFF	TGTGCCAGCAGCTTAGCGCCAGGGACTGAAGCTTTCTTT
TRBD2	TRBJ2-3	once	TRBV20-1	CSASYLAGAGDTQYF	TGCAGTGCTAGTTACCTAGCGGGGGCGGGAGATACGCAGTATTTT
-	TRBJ1-2	-	TRBV2	CASSVLQGYGYTF	TGTGCCAGCAGTGTGCTGCAGGGCTATGGCTACACCTTC
-	TRBJ2-3	-	TRBV5-4	CASSRRDSRTDTQYF	TGTGCCAGCAGCAGAAGGGACTCGCGCACAGATACGCAGTATTTT
-	TRBJ1-4	-	TRBV7-2	CASSLERRQARELFF	TGTGCCAGCAGCTTAGAACGTAGGCAGGCGCGGGAACTGTTTTTT
TRBD2	TRBJ2-5	-	TRBV7-2	CASSLNSGRRETQYF	TGTGCCAGCAGCTTAAATAGCGGGAGGCGAGAGACCCAGTACTTC
-	TRBJ2-1	-	TRBV27	CASSSLPMSRGNYNEQFF	TGTGCCAGCAGTTCCCTTCCAATGAGCCGGGGAAACTACAATGAGCAGTTCTTC
-	TRBJ2-1	-	TRBV9	CASSVGIGPEQFF	TGTGCCAGCAGCGTCGGGATCGGCCCCGAGCAGTTCTTC
-	TRBJ1-6	once	TRBV4-2	CASSQIRQAAYYNSPLHF	TGTGCCAGCAGCCAAATTCGGCAGGCAGCTTACTATAATTCACCCCTCCACTTT
-	TRBJ1-2	-	TRBV19	CASKEGYGYTF	TGTGCCAGTAAGGAGGGGTATGGCTACACCTTC
-	TRBJ1-4	-	TRBV10-1	CASDRGHPLREKLFF	TGCGCCAGCGACCGAGGACACCCCCTTAGAGAAAAACTGTTTTTT
-	TRBJ2-3	-	TRBV21-1	CASTVSGTDTQYF	TGTGCCAGCACAGTGAGCGGGACAGATACGCAGTATTTT